Listed below are T cell receptor beta chains from one sample, sequenced in a study of blood T cell repertoires in COVID-19. Assay used: immunoSEQ multiplex PCR; TCRdb lists only in-frame clones, some missing. The sample has about 270,000 clones; less than 95% are singletons. Material: PBMCs or T cells enriched from blood (not recorded which). The receptors here all came from a man aged 40-49 years who had been exposed to COVID-19. Both conserved end residues are part of each CDR3. Fields, in order: J gene, V gene, CDR3 protein.

TRBJ2-3	TRBV4-1	CASSQLSPPDTQYF
TRBJ2-1	TRBV2	CASMPTSGGYNEQFF
TRBJ1-1	TRBV5-1	CASGNSGGGTEAFF
TRBJ2-1	TRBV9	CASSVGPDSYNEQFF
TRBJ2-1	TRBV12-3/TRBV12-4	CASSLARLEQFF
TRBJ1-1	TRBV30	CAWSVYGGGVAFF
TRBJ2-1	TRBV5-1	CASSPQGAGVNNEQFF
TRBJ2-1	TRBV5-4	CASSVTGIYNEQFF
TRBJ2-3	TRBV11-2	CASSLAGGTDTQYF
TRBJ2-7	TRBV13	CASSLSAGAAYEQYF
TRBJ2-1	TRBV6-5	CASRILAGEMNEQFF
TRBJ2-2	TRBV6-5	CASSYYYRNTGELFF
TRBJ2-7	TRBV3-1/TRBV3-2	CASSTQGLAGLYEQYF
TRBJ2-1	TRBV11-2	CASSPGGVTYNEQFF
TRBJ2-3	TRBV5-3	CARSLSADTDTQYF
TRBJ1-2	TRBV19	CASSLRRDGYTF
TRBJ2-1	TRBV5-6	CASSLARLAGPQNEQFF
TRBJ1-2	TRBV30	CAWSRGDYGYTF
TRBJ2-1	TRBV24-1	CATSDLWQGNNEQFF
TRBJ1-2	TRBV7-2	CASSSSGDVYGYTF
TRBJ1-2	TRBV28	CASSLNGGYGYTF
TRBJ2-3	TRBV12-3/TRBV12-4	CASSSPSVTQYF
TRBJ2-7	TRBV14	CASSLRAGFSYEQYF
TRBJ2-5	TRBV6-2/TRBV6-3	CASSYPDSEETQYF
TRBJ2-2	TRBV6-5	CASSRDSSTGELFF
TRBJ2-5	TRBV10-3	CAISESGAQETQYF
TRBJ2-1	TRBV5-1	CASSLATGTGGNEQFF
TRBJ2-3	TRBV6-5	CASSSGGWTDTQYF
TRBJ1-1	TRBV19	CASTGTANTEAFF
TRBJ2-1	TRBV5-1	CASSLGGEKEQFF
TRBJ1-4	TRBV21-1	CASSKVGTATNEKLFF
TRBJ2-1	TRBV7-3	CASRSPGQGAEQFF
TRBJ1-1	TRBV19	CASSIMSGGHTEAFF
TRBJ2-7	TRBV4-3	CASSQDTSGNDYEQYF
TRBJ2-3	TRBV4-1	CASSQIASSADTQYF
TRBJ2-2	TRBV29-1	CSVVGQGNTGELFF
TRBJ1-6	TRBV7-8	CASSRDRQGYNSPLHF
TRBJ2-7	TRBV9	CASSVGMEGDPNF
TRBJ2-5	TRBV28	CASSGLPGAEETQYF
TRBJ2-2	TRBV4-3	CASSQQAPALLLASWRGGELFF
TRBJ2-1	TRBV7-6	CASSSGTSGINEQFF
TRBJ1-1	TRBV20-1	CSALRDRAFF
TRBJ2-1	TRBV7-9	CASSLLLLEGVKAYNEQFF
TRBJ2-6	TRBV29-1	CSVGDVGASGANVLTF
TRBJ1-1	TRBV28	CASSFFGTGAPNTEAFF
TRBJ2-3	TRBV25-1	CASSGTGGGDVSTDTQYF
TRBJ2-5	TRBV2	CASSRDRELQETQYF
TRBJ1-4	TRBV7-9	CASTLGLSEKLFF
TRBJ2-5	TRBV9	CASSADTWEETQYF
TRBJ1-2	TRBV19	CASGSGAPYGYTF
TRBJ1-2	TRBV6-5	CAVRDRDFYGYTF
TRBJ2-1	TRBV7-2	CASSYRPEAYNEQFF
TRBJ1-2	TRBV19	CASRGLGYGYTF
TRBJ2-1	TRBV29-1	CSVVKPSGSYNEQFF
TRBJ1-4	TRBV28	CASSWGTGRTNEKLFF
TRBJ2-7	TRBV27	CASSDPPGVTSYEQYF
TRBJ2-1	TRBV9	CASSGSGTSGRADYNEQFF
TRBJ2-7	TRBV7-2	CASSSKLGLRDEQYF
TRBJ1-2	TRBV5-1	CASSDDPGFTYGYTF